The T cell receptor (beta chain) described here comes from a study of PD-L1 blockade in urothelial cancer. Time point meaning: peripheral blood 6 weeks after treatment start. Libraries were prepared by immunoSEQ multiplex PCR; TCRdb keeps only in-frame clonotypes and omits some of them. This sample has 23,000 or so clones, with about four fifths found just once. Per the germline V gene, CDR1 is MGHRA and CDR2 is YSYEKL. The CDR3 covers 17 residues. The V end lost 1 base, the J end lost 4 bases, and 20 bases lay between the germline ends. This receptor was identified in a man aged 70 or older with urothelial cancer. V and J are TRBV4-1 and TRBJ2-7, with D perhaps matching TRBD2 (6 bases). Specimen: PBMCs, collected around atezolizumab (anti-PD-L1) treatment. In nucleotides, the CDR3 is TGCGCCAGCAGCCAAGTGGGGGGATTAGCGGCTAAATACGAGCAGTACTTC. Residues: CASSQVGGLAAKYEQYF.